This is a list of T cell receptor beta chains from one sample in a study of CD8 T cells in Susac syndrome. Each CDR3 protein gets one entry after TCRdb re-called the immunoSEQ multiplex PCR reads with MiXCR. This table holds about 140,000 distinct CDR3 sequences, around 95% found once. The specimen was CD8+ T cells from PBMCs. These receptors were obtained from a human donor with Susac syndrome. The CDR3 runs from the conserved cysteine through the conserved F or W. Each record gives: clone size, D gene, V gene, J gene, CDR3 length, CDR3 DNA, CDR3 protein. D genes are given only for firm matches. A row's size may be missing; if present it is once, few, many or a size class.

clone_size: NA; d_call: NA; v_call: TRBV9; j_call: TRBJ2-3; cdr3_length: 15; cdr3_nt: TGTGCCAGCAGCGCACCCACTACTAGCACAGATACGCAGTATTTT; cdr3_aa: CASSAPTTSTDTQYF
clone_size: NA; d_call: TRBD2; v_call: TRBV7-6; j_call: TRBJ2-7; cdr3_length: 20; cdr3_nt: TGTGCCAGCAGCTTAGTTTTTCCGTTCGTTATTGCGGGAGTCAAGTACGAGCAGTACTTC; cdr3_aa: CASSLVFPFVIAGVKYEQYF
clone_size: once; d_call: TRBD2; v_call: TRBV15; j_call: TRBJ2-1; cdr3_length: 15; cdr3_nt: TGTGCCACCAGCAGTAGCGGGACCACATACAATGAGCAGTTCTTC; cdr3_aa: CATSSSGTTYNEQFF
clone_size: NA; d_call: NA; v_call: TRBV29-1; j_call: TRBJ2-3; cdr3_length: 15; cdr3_nt: TGCAGCGTTGCATCAGGCTCAGAGTCCACAGATACGCAGTATTTT; cdr3_aa: CSVASGSESTDTQYF
clone_size: NA; d_call: NA; v_call: TRBV19; j_call: TRBJ1-5; cdr3_length: 11; cdr3_nt: TGTGCCAGCGGGGCCGCGGGGACCCAGCATTTT; cdr3_aa: CASGAAGTQHF
clone_size: NA; d_call: TRBD2; v_call: TRBV5-4; j_call: TRBJ2-7; cdr3_length: 14; cdr3_nt: TGTGCCAGCAGCTTGTGGGATAGCGGGTTCGAGCAGTACTTC; cdr3_aa: CASSLWDSGFEQYF
clone_size: few; d_call: TRBD2; v_call: TRBV27; j_call: TRBJ2-1; cdr3_length: 15; cdr3_nt: TGTGCCAGCAGTCCAGGGACTAGCGGGAGGAATGAGCAGTTCTTC; cdr3_aa: CASSPGTSGRNEQFF
clone_size: NA; d_call: TRBD1; v_call: TRBV5-1; j_call: TRBJ2-5; cdr3_length: 13; cdr3_nt: TGCGCCAGCAGCCTTACAGGGGCGGCTACCCAGTACTTC; cdr3_aa: CASSLTGAATQYF
clone_size: NA; d_call: NA; v_call: TRBV9; j_call: TRBJ2-3; cdr3_length: 17; cdr3_nt: TGTGCCAGCAGCGCTGTAGGACTGCAAGCAATCACAGATACGCAGTATTTT; cdr3_aa: CASSAVGLQAITDTQYF
clone_size: NA; d_call: TRBD1; v_call: TRBV5-4; j_call: TRBJ2-7; cdr3_length: 14; cdr3_nt: TGTGCCAGCAGCTTGGGTACAGGGGTTTACGAGCAGTACTTC; cdr3_aa: CASSLGTGVYEQYF
clone_size: NA; d_call: NA; v_call: TRBV12-5; j_call: TRBJ1-3; cdr3_length: 15; cdr3_nt: TGTGCTAGTGGTTTGGACGGGCTACGGATTGGCCAGGCGTTCTTT; cdr3_aa: CASGLDGLRIGQAFF
clone_size: few; d_call: TRBD1; v_call: TRBV11-2; j_call: TRBJ2-5; cdr3_length: 13; cdr3_nt: TGTGCCAGCAGCTACAGGGGCGGAGAGACCCAGTACTTC; cdr3_aa: CASSYRGGETQYF
clone_size: NA; d_call: TRBD2; v_call: TRBV13; j_call: TRBJ2-1; cdr3_length: 15; cdr3_nt: TGTGCCAGCAGCCACGGGGGGAGAGGCCACAATGAGCAGTTCTTC; cdr3_aa: CASSHGGRGHNEQFF
clone_size: NA; d_call: NA; v_call: TRBV20-1; j_call: TRBJ2-2; cdr3_length: 13; cdr3_nt: TGCAGTGCTAGAGATCATAGGACCGGGGAGCTGTTTTTT; cdr3_aa: CSARDHRTGELFF
clone_size: NA; d_call: NA; v_call: TRBV12-5; j_call: TRBJ2-1; cdr3_length: 13; cdr3_nt: TGTGCTAGTGGTTTGGCTAGCCCCAATGAGCAGTTCTTC; cdr3_aa: CASGLASPNEQFF
clone_size: NA; d_call: TRBD1; v_call: TRBV4-1; j_call: TRBJ1-4; cdr3_length: 16; cdr3_nt: TGCGCCAGCAGCCAAGGACAGGGAAGTGCTAATGAAAAACTGTTTTTT; cdr3_aa: CASSQGQGSANEKLFF
clone_size: NA; d_call: NA; v_call: TRBV7-9; j_call: TRBJ2-1; cdr3_length: 17; cdr3_nt: TGTGCCAGCAGTTCCACCGGCTCACCAAACCGATACAATGAGCAGTTCTTC; cdr3_aa: CASSSTGSPNRYNEQFF
clone_size: NA; d_call: NA; v_call: TRBV30; j_call: TRBJ2-1; cdr3_length: 16; cdr3_nt: TGTGCCTGGCCGTTGGGGAAAGACTACTCCTACAATGAGCAGTTCTTC; cdr3_aa: CAWPLGKDYSYNEQFF
clone_size: once; d_call: NA; v_call: TRBV6-5; j_call: TRBJ2-2; cdr3_length: 15; cdr3_nt: TGTGCCAGCAGACTGGGAGGATTCGAAACCGGGGAGCTGTTTTTT; cdr3_aa: CASRLGGFETGELFF
clone_size: once; d_call: TRBD1; v_call: TRBV9; j_call: TRBJ1-2; cdr3_length: 14; cdr3_nt: TGTGCCAGCAGCCCACAGGGGGGTAACGATGGCTACACCTTC; cdr3_aa: CASSPQGGNDGYTF
clone_size: NA; d_call: TRBD2; v_call: TRBV10-3; j_call: TRBJ2-7; cdr3_length: 13; cdr3_nt: TGTGCCATCCTGGCTAGCGGTACCTACGAGCAGTACTTC; cdr3_aa: CAILASGTYEQYF
clone_size: NA; d_call: NA; v_call: TRBV5-8; j_call: TRBJ2-3; cdr3_length: 16; cdr3_nt: TGTGCCAGCAGCTTGTCTTGGGTCGAAAGCACAGATACGCAGTATTTT; cdr3_aa: CASSLSWVESTDTQYF
clone_size: NA; d_call: TRBD2; v_call: TRBV29-1; j_call: TRBJ2-1; cdr3_length: 15; cdr3_nt: TGCAGCGTCATCCTTCTAGCGGGGGTATACAATGAGCAGTTCTTC; cdr3_aa: CSVILLAGVYNEQFF
clone_size: NA; d_call: NA; v_call: TRBV18; j_call: TRBJ2-1; cdr3_length: 16; cdr3_nt: TGTGCCAGCTCACCTGAGGACAGAAACTCCTACAATGAGCAGTTCTTC; cdr3_aa: CASSPEDRNSYNEQFF
clone_size: NA; d_call: TRBD2; v_call: TRBV7-2; j_call: TRBJ2-4; cdr3_length: 19; cdr3_nt: TGTGCCAGCAGCTTAGCGCGTCTAGCGGGAGTAAACGCCAAAAACATTCAGTACTTC; cdr3_aa: CASSLARLAGVNAKNIQYF
clone_size: NA; d_call: NA; v_call: TRBV2; j_call: TRBJ1-1; cdr3_length: 12; cdr3_nt: TGTGCCAGCAGTGAAGCGATGGACGAGTCTTTCTTT; cdr3_aa: CASSEAMDESFF
clone_size: NA; d_call: TRBD2; v_call: TRBV11-2; j_call: TRBJ2-7; cdr3_length: 14; cdr3_nt: TGTGCCAGCAGCTACGGACTAGCGGGTTACGAGCAGTACTTC; cdr3_aa: CASSYGLAGYEQYF
clone_size: NA; d_call: NA; v_call: TRBV12-3/TRBV12-4; j_call: TRBJ2-3; cdr3_length: 14; cdr3_nt: TGTGCCAGCAGTTTAGGGTACACCACAGATACGCAGTATTTT; cdr3_aa: CASSLGYTTDTQYF
clone_size: NA; d_call: NA; v_call: TRBV6-6; j_call: TRBJ2-7; cdr3_length: 13; cdr3_nt: TGTGCCAGCAATACGGGGCCCTCCGGGGAGCAGTACTTC; cdr3_aa: CASNTGPSGEQYF
clone_size: once; d_call: TRBD2; v_call: TRBV27; j_call: TRBJ2-1; cdr3_length: 13; cdr3_nt: TGTGCCAGCAGCCTTAGCGTTAGCGGGAAGCAGTTCTTC; cdr3_aa: CASSLSVSGKQFF
clone_size: NA; d_call: TRBD2; v_call: TRBV5-1; j_call: TRBJ2-1; cdr3_length: 13; cdr3_nt: TGCGCCAGCGGACTAGCGGGAGGCAATGAGCAGTTCTTC; cdr3_aa: CASGLAGGNEQFF
clone_size: NA; d_call: NA; v_call: TRBV24-1; j_call: TRBJ2-5; cdr3_length: 12; cdr3_nt: TGTGCCACCAGTGGTCTCCAAGAGACCCAGTACTTC; cdr3_aa: CATSGLQETQYF
clone_size: NA; d_call: NA; v_call: TRBV29-1; j_call: TRBJ2-7; cdr3_length: 16; cdr3_nt: TGCAGCGCGTTCCGGGACGTCGGGTCGGGTCTTTACGAGCAGTACTTC; cdr3_aa: CSAFRDVGSGLYEQYF
clone_size: NA; d_call: NA; v_call: TRBV7-9; j_call: TRBJ2-1; cdr3_length: 14; cdr3_nt: TGTGCCAGCCCAACCGTCGGGGTCTACAATGAGCAGTTCTTC; cdr3_aa: CASPTVGVYNEQFF
clone_size: NA; d_call: TRBD1; v_call: TRBV4-1; j_call: TRBJ2-1; cdr3_length: 15; cdr3_nt: TGCGCCAGCAGCCAAGGGACAGGTCTATACAATGAGCAGTTCTTC; cdr3_aa: CASSQGTGLYNEQFF
clone_size: NA; d_call: TRBD2; v_call: TRBV7-6; j_call: TRBJ2-5; cdr3_length: 17; cdr3_nt: TGTGCCAGCAGCTTAGGTGGGAGGGAGGACCTGAAAGAGACCCAGTACTTC; cdr3_aa: CASSLGGREDLKETQYF
clone_size: NA; d_call: NA; v_call: TRBV20-1; j_call: TRBJ2-7; cdr3_length: 12; cdr3_nt: TGCAGTGCTAGTGGGGTGGGCTTAGGGCAGTACTTC; cdr3_aa: CSASGVGLGQYF
clone_size: NA; d_call: NA; v_call: TRBV24-1; j_call: TRBJ1-5; cdr3_length: 16; cdr3_nt: TGTGCCACCAGTGGGCCTGAGGGGGAGAGCAATCAGCCCCAGCATTTT; cdr3_aa: CATSGPEGESNQPQHF
clone_size: NA; d_call: NA; v_call: TRBV27; j_call: TRBJ1-1; cdr3_length: 13; cdr3_nt: TGTGCCAGCAGGCAGGGAGTACGCACTGAAGCTTTCTTT; cdr3_aa: CASRQGVRTEAFF
clone_size: NA; d_call: NA; v_call: TRBV27; j_call: TRBJ2-1; cdr3_length: 11; cdr3_nt: TGTGCCAGCACGACGGGCAATGAGCAGTTCTTC; cdr3_aa: CASTTGNEQFF
clone_size: NA; d_call: NA; v_call: TRBV27; j_call: TRBJ1-1; cdr3_length: 11; cdr3_nt: TGTGCCAGCTGGTGGGGACAAAAAGCTTTCTTT; cdr3_aa: CASWWGQKAFF
clone_size: NA; d_call: TRBD1; v_call: TRBV7-6; j_call: TRBJ2-3; cdr3_length: 15; cdr3_nt: TGTGCCAGCGGGGGTCGGGACAGGGCTTCCGATACGCAGTATTTT; cdr3_aa: CASGGRDRASDTQYF
clone_size: once; d_call: TRBD1; v_call: TRBV20-1; j_call: TRBJ2-1; cdr3_length: 15; cdr3_nt: TGCAGTGCTAGGGATAGGGACAGGGGGCTTGATGAGCAGTTCTTC; cdr3_aa: CSARDRDRGLDEQFF
clone_size: NA; d_call: NA; v_call: TRBV4-1; j_call: TRBJ2-7; cdr3_length: 13; cdr3_nt: TGCGCCAGCAGCCAGGTCCTTTCCTACGAGCAGTACTTC; cdr3_aa: CASSQVLSYEQYF
clone_size: NA; d_call: TRBD2; v_call: TRBV20-1; j_call: TRBJ2-7; cdr3_length: 17; cdr3_nt: TGCAGTGCCCGGGCCCATCTGTTAGCGGGAGCGGATTACGAGCAGTACTTC; cdr3_aa: CSARAHLLAGADYEQYF
clone_size: NA; d_call: NA; v_call: TRBV15; j_call: TRBJ2-1; cdr3_length: 13; cdr3_nt: TGTGCCACCAGCAGGACGCTAGGGAGTGAGCAGTTCTTC; cdr3_aa: CATSRTLGSEQFF
clone_size: once; d_call: NA; v_call: TRBV4-1; j_call: TRBJ2-3; cdr3_length: 14; cdr3_nt: TGCGCCAGCAGCCAAGTTGGTCTCACAGATACGCAGTATTTT; cdr3_aa: CASSQVGLTDTQYF
clone_size: NA; d_call: TRBD1; v_call: TRBV20-1; j_call: TRBJ1-1; cdr3_length: 12; cdr3_nt: TGCAGAACAGGGGACCCGGACACTGAAGCTTTCTTT; cdr3_aa: CRTGDPDTEAFF
clone_size: NA; d_call: NA; v_call: TRBV7-9; j_call: TRBJ2-6; cdr3_length: 18; cdr3_nt: TGTGCCAGCAATGAGGCGGGACAGCCCAGCTCTGGGGCCAACGTCCTGACTTTC; cdr3_aa: CASNEAGQPSSGANVLTF
clone_size: few; d_call: NA; v_call: TRBV20-1; j_call: TRBJ1-1; cdr3_length: 13; cdr3_nt: TGCAGTGCCGGCCAAGGCCTGAACACTGAAGCTTTCTTT; cdr3_aa: CSAGQGLNTEAFF
clone_size: NA; d_call: NA; v_call: TRBV27; j_call: TRBJ1-1; cdr3_length: 14; cdr3_nt: TGTGCCAGCAGTTTAGGAGGGTCGAACACTGAAGCTTTCTTT; cdr3_aa: CASSLGGSNTEAFF
clone_size: NA; d_call: NA; v_call: TRBV15; j_call: TRBJ1-1; cdr3_length: 13; cdr3_nt: TGTGCCACCAGCACGGCTGTGAACACTGAAGCTTTCTTT; cdr3_aa: CATSTAVNTEAFF
clone_size: NA; d_call: TRBD1; v_call: TRBV28; j_call: TRBJ1-2; cdr3_length: 15; cdr3_nt: TGTGCCAGCAGTTTCCAGCCTCAGGGGGAATTTGGCTACACCTTC; cdr3_aa: CASSFQPQGEFGYTF
clone_size: NA; d_call: NA; v_call: TRBV29-1; j_call: TRBJ2-7; cdr3_length: 12; cdr3_nt: TGCAGCGTTGAGCCCGGGTCGGGGGAGCAGTACTTC; cdr3_aa: CSVEPGSGEQYF
clone_size: NA; d_call: NA; v_call: TRBV5-1; j_call: TRBJ2-2; cdr3_length: 13; cdr3_nt: TGCGCCAGCAGCTTGGGCGCGTCCGGGGAGCTGTTTTTT; cdr3_aa: CASSLGASGELFF
clone_size: NA; d_call: NA; v_call: TRBV3-1; j_call: TRBJ2-5; cdr3_length: 12; cdr3_nt: TGTGCCAGCAGCCAATTGGTTGAGACCCAGTACTTC; cdr3_aa: CASSQLVETQYF
clone_size: once; d_call: NA; v_call: TRBV4-1; j_call: TRBJ1-1; cdr3_length: 14; cdr3_nt: TGCGCCAGCAGCTTCAGGGACGAGAACACTGAAGCTTTCTTT; cdr3_aa: CASSFRDENTEAFF